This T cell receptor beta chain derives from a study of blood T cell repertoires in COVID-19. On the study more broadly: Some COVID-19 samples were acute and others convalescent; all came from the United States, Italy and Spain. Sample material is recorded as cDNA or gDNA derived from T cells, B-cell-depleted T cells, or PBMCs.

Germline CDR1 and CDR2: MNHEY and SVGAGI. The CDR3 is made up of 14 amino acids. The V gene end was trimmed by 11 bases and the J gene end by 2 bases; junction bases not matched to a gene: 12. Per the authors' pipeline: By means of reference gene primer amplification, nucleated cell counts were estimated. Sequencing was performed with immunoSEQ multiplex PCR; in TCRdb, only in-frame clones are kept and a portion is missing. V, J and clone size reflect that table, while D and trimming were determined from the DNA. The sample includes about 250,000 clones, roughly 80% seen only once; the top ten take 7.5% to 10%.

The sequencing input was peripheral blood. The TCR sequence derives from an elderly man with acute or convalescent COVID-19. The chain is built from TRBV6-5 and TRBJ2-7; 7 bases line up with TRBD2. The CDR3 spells CAVPKDGGTYEQYF. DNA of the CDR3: TGTGCCGTGCCGAAGGACGGGGGGACCTACGAGCAGTACTTC.